This T cell receptor beta chain stems from a study of blood T cell repertoires in COVID-19. Whole-study context: T cells, B-cell-depleted T cells, or PBMCs provided the cDNA or gDNA that served as material.

CDR3 size: 15 residues. Trimming shortened V by 0 bases and J by 6 bases, and 14 bases separated the two germline ends. The germline gives CDR1 MNHNS, CDR2 SASEGT. In the authors' methods: Nucleated cell counts were estimated from reference gene primer amplification. Data came from immunoSEQ multiplex PCR; TCRdb stores just in-frame clones and leaves some out. That table furnishes V, J and clone size, whereas the DNA furnished D and trimming. Among some 71,000 clones listed, 85% to 90% were seen once. This sequence was found in a man aged 50 to 59 with acute or convalescent COVID-19. Material: peripheral blood. The V and J genes are TRBV6-1 and TRBJ1-1; D unresolved. The CDR3 protein is CASSEAVEGGSEAFF. The CDR3 DNA reads as TGTGCCAGCAGTGAAGCTGTCGAGGGAGGGTCTGAAGCTTTCTTT.